Below, 17 T cell receptor beta chains from the same sample are listed, as sequenced in a study of cytomegalovirus exposure and HLA in healthy donors. This PCR relied on a set of 60 Vbeta primers and 13 Jbeta primers. Here immunoSEQ multiplex PCR was the method, and the copy in TCRdb shows in-frame clones only, minus some. Its table records approximately 150,000 clones. The material sequenced was PBMCs. The receptors shown here come from a woman aged 45-59 years in good health and CMV-seronegative.

V usage is TRBV6-5 and J usage is TRBJ2-7, with a possible D match to TRBD2 (5 bases). Germline CDR1 is MNHEY and CDR2 is SVGAGI. V lost 0 bases and J lost 2, with 11 bases in between. The CDR3 runs to 15 residues. The CDR3 DNA reads as TGTGCCAGCAGTTACTCCACCTTGACTACCTACGAGCAGTACTTC. Protein sequence: CASSYSTLTTYEQYF.

The CDR3: CASSPPTSGAYNEQFF. DNA of the CDR3: TGTGCCAGCAGTCCCCCTACTAGCGGGGCCTACAATGAGCAGTTCTTC. This chain uses TRBV28 with TRBJ2-1; 10 bases are shared with TRBD2. The CDR3 extends over 16 amino acids. Germline loops: CDR1 MDHEN, CDR2 SYDVKM. J lost 2 bases, V lost 5 bases, and 6 bases had no gene match. Full variable domain (remainder filled in from reference TRBV28 and TRBJ2-1): DVKVTQSSRYLVKRTGEKVFLECVQDMDHENMFWYRQDPGLGLRLIYFSYDVKMKEKGDIPEGYSVSREKKERFSLILESASTNQTSMYLCASSPPTSGAYNEQFFGPGTRLTVL.

The rearrangement links TRBV5-8 to TRBJ2-6; D is possibly TRBD2 (5 bases). V lost 0 bases and J 4 bases, leaving 11 bases between the germline ends. This CDR3 is built from 16 residues. The V gene's germline CDR1 is SGHTS and CDR2 YDEGEE. CDR3 DNA: TGTGCCAGCAGCTTGGGAGAGGGAACCGGGGCCAACGTCCTGACTTTC. This gives the protein CASSLGEGTGANVLTF.

The V and J genes are TRBV10-3 and TRBJ1-6; 11 bases line up with TRBD1. Germline-derived CDR1 and CDR2 are ENHRY and SYGVKD. The CDR3 totals 15 residues. V shed 2 bases and J 8 bases; nucleotides not matched to a gene: 2. The CDR3 nucleotides read TGTGCCATCAGTGAGAAGGGACAGGGGGATTCACCCCTCCACTTT. This codes for CAISEKGQGDSPLHF.

J is TRBJ1-3 and V is TRBV7-9; D is undetermined. This CDR3 has 15 residues. The V end was cut by 8 bases, the J end by 0 bases, with 14 bases between. Germline V gene sequence: CDR1 SEHNR, CDR2 FQNEAQ (reference sequence). Here the CDR3 reads CASDYTGSSGNTIYF. In DNA form, the CDR3 reads TGTGCCAGCGACTATACGGGGAGCTCTGGAAACACCATATATTTT.

The V call is TRBV5-1, the J call TRBJ2-5, with 11 bases aligning to TRBD2. The J segment lost 2 bases and the V segment lost 7 bases, leaving 4 bases of the junction unmatched. The CDR3 covers 14 residues. Germline lookup yields CDR1 SGHRS and CDR2 YFSETQ. CDR3 amino acids: CASVGTSGQETQYF. DNA of the CDR3: TGCGCCAGCGTCGGGACTAGCGGACAAGAGACCCAGTACTTC.

The rearrangement joins TRBV28 to TRBJ1-5; D is perhaps TRBD1 (5 bases). The V gene lost 6 bases and the J gene lost 5 bases, with 20 bases spanning the gap. CDR1 MDHEN and CDR2 SYDVKM come from the germline V gene. The CDR3 extends over 16 amino acids. In nucleotides, the CDR3 is TGTGCCAGCAGCCCCCCGGCGGCAGGGAATGATCAGCCCCAGCATTTT. Translated, it gives CASSPPAAGNDQPQHF. Drawing the rest from reference TRBV28 and TRBJ1-5, the complete variable domain is DVKVTQSSRYLVKRTGEKVFLECVQDMDHENMFWYRQDPGLGLRLIYFSYDVKMKEKGDIPEGYSVSREKKERFSLILESASTNQTSMYLCASSPPAAGNDQPQHFGDGTRLSIL.

This sequence joins TRBV5-1 and TRBJ2-7, with 7 positions matching TRBD2. After removal of 3 bases from V and 2 bases from J, the junction contained 8 bases not matched to a gene. Germline CDR1 and CDR2: SGHRS and YFSETQ. This CDR3 has 15 amino acids. The DNA of the CDR3 is TGCGCCAGCAGCTCGCGGGGGACCACAACCTACGAGCAGTACTTC. Its translation is CASSSRGTTTYEQYF.

This sequence joins TRBV11-3 and TRBJ2-5, with 11 bases aligning to TRBD2. Unmatched junction bases numbered 5, after V lost 4 bases and J lost 4 bases. From germline, CDR1 is SGHNT and CDR2 YENEEA. The CDR3 loop spans 15 amino acids. The CDR3 is CASSSGTSGRETQYF. The CDR3 coding sequence is TGTGCCAGCAGCTCCGGGACTAGCGGTAGAGAGACCCAGTACTTC.

The chain recombines TRBV9 with TRBJ1-1; 11 nucleotides align to TRBD1. CDR1 is SGDLS and CDR2 is YYNGEE in the germline V gene. There are 15 residues in the CDR3. The trim removed 3 bases at V and 10 bases at J, leaving 11 bases unmatched. The CDR3 spells CASSALDRGPFGAFF. In DNA, the CDR3 is TGTGCCAGCAGCGCCTTGGACAGGGGGCCATTTGGAGCTTTCTTT. Combining the CDR3 with reference TRBV9 and TRBJ1-1 gives the whole variable domain DSGVTQTPKHLITATGQRVTLRCSPRSGDLSVYWYQQSLDQGLQFLIQYYNGEERAKGNILERFSAQQFPDLHSELNLSSLELGDSALYFCASSALDRGPFGAFFGQGTRLTVV.

The chain uses TRBV7-7 and TRBJ2-1; 14 nucleotides align to TRBD2. With V trimmed by 4 bases and J by 6 bases, 8 bases remained unmatched. Germline assignment: CDR1 SSHAT and CDR2 FNYEAQ (reference sequence). The CDR3 has 17 amino acids. CDR3 nucleotide sequence: TGTGCCAGCAGCTCAACGTCGGGACTAGCGGGAGTCAATGAGCAGTTCTTC. Translated: CASSSTSGLAGVNEQFF.

This chain uses TRBV14 with TRBJ2-1; TRBD1 aligns across 9 bases. Losses at the gene ends were 0 bases for V and 4 bases for J; bases not matched to a gene: 13. Germline V CDR1 and CDR2: SGHDN, FVKESK. This CDR3 has 19 residues. This chain's CDR3 is CASSQEFSHRGLPYNEQFF. The CDR3, as DNA: TGTGCCAGCAGCCAAGAGTTTTCGCACAGGGGGCTCCCATACAATGAGCAGTTCTTC.

This rearrangement joins TRBV4-3 to TRBJ2-3; D is perhaps TRBD2 (5 bases). Trimming shortened V by 1 base and J by 4 bases, and 6 bases separated the two germline ends. Germline assignment: CDR1 LGHNA and CDR2 YSLEER. This CDR3 has 13 residues. For the CDR3, the DNA is TGCGCCAGCAGCCAAGGGACTTCAGATACGCAGTATTTT. This gives the protein CASSQGTSDTQYF.

The rearrangement links TRBV7-6 to TRBJ2-3, with TRBD2 as a possible D gene (6 bases). V lost 5 bases to trimming and J lost 3 bases, with 9 bases between them. The germline V gene has CDR1 SGHVS and CDR2 FNYEAQ. CDR3 size: 13 residues. The CDR3 DNA is TGTGCCAGCAGCCCCGCGGGGACAGATACGCAGTATTTT. It specifies CASSPAGTDTQYF. Variable domain in full (rest from reference TRBV7-6 and TRBJ2-3): GAGVSQSPRYKVTKRGQDVALRCDPISGHVSLYWYRQALGQGPEFLTYFNYEAQQDKSGLPNDRFSAERPEGSISTLTIQRTEQRDSAMYRCASSPAGTDTQYFGPGTRLTVL.

This rearrangement joins TRBV7-6 to TRBJ1-5; D possibly corresponds to TRBD1 (6 bases). Trimming took off 5 bases at V and 5 bases at J, with 10 bases between the two ends. The CDR3 extends over 13 amino acids. The germline V gene has CDR1 SGHVS and CDR2 FNYEAQ. Here the CDR3 DNA reads TGTGCCAGCAGCGTACAGGGCGATCAGCCCCAGCATTTT. The encoded protein is CASSVQGDQPQHF.

V usage is TRBV10-3 and J usage is TRBJ1-5; 9 bases map to TRBD1. The CDR3 covers 16 residues. Germline CDR1 is ENHRY and CDR2 is SYGVKD. The V and J ends lost 0 bases and 5 bases, in that order; junction bases with no gene match: 5. CDR3 loop: CAISESIQGAYQPQHF. DNA for the CDR3: TGTGCCATCAGTGAGTCGATACAGGGGGCCTATCAGCCCCAGCATTTT.

V and J are TRBV7-9 and TRBJ2-7; no reliable D call. This CDR3 is built from 13 residues. V lost 8 bases to trimming and J lost 6 bases, with 17 bases between them. Germline V gives CDR1 SEHNR, CDR2 FQNEAQ (reference sequence). The CDR3 here is CASGDLHSPEQYF. CDR3 coding DNA: TGTGCCAGCGGAGATCTGCACTCTCCCGAGCAGTACTTC.